The 15 T cell receptor beta chains in this list originate from one sample, sequenced in a study of T cell responses to AZD1222 COVID-19 vaccine (dated by TCRdb to the early 2020s). The library was made by the immunoSEQ multiplex PCR assay. Entries here come from immuneACCESS through TCRdb and include only in-frame sequences with V and J called. Some clones fail to appear in such tables; in the studies checked, an unresolved V gene covers under half of the shortfall, and the cause of the remainder is unknown. The sample table shows some 180,000 clones, and around 90% are seen once. The ten top clones hold less than 2.5% of the sample. Per the publication, the time point label means: about 28 days (+/-7) after the second vaccine dose. The starting material was peripheral blood, obtained 28 days after the second AZD1222 dose. Source of these receptors: an adult who received the AZD1222 COVID-19 vaccine.

The V call is TRBV28, the J call TRBJ1-4; TRBD1 matches at 7 bases. J was trimmed by 7 bases and V by 0 bases; bases with no gene match: 5. Germline V lookup: CDR1 MDHEN, CDR2 SYDVKM. This CDR3 comprises 15 residues. DNA for the CDR3: TGTGCCAGCAGTTTATGGACAGGGTTGGGTGAAAAACTGTTTTTT. Translated: CASSLWTGLGEKLFF. The full variable domain, rest sourced from reference TRBV28 and TRBJ1-4, is DVKVTQSSRYLVKRTGEKVFLECVQDMDHENMFWYRQDPGLGLRLIYFSYDVKMKEKGDIPEGYSVSREKKERFSLILESASTNQTSMYLCASSLWTGLGEKLFFGSGTQLSVL.

The rearrangement links TRBV27 to TRBJ2-2, with TRBD2 as a possible D gene (6 bases). Germline V CDR1 and CDR2: MNHEY, SMNVEV (reference sequence). This CDR3 has 14 residues. With 7 bases removed from V and 3 bases from J, the gap between germline ends came to 12 bases. CDR3 coding DNA: TGTGCCAGCACCCGGCGGGGCGACACCGGGGAGCTGTTTTTT. Its translation is CASTRRGDTGELFF.

This clone was seen only a few times. The V and J genes are TRBV7-2 and TRBJ2-2; D is uncertain. Trimming took off 4 bases at V and 0 bases at J, with 12 bases between the two ends. CDR3 size: 16 residues. Germline V gene lookup returns CDR1 SGHTA and CDR2 FQGNSA. The CDR3 nucleotides are TGTGCCAGCAGCTACAACTCGGACCCGAACACCGGGGAGCTGTTTTTT. Translating gives CASSYNSDPNTGELFF.

There are a few counts of this clone. This chain links TRBV5-1 with TRBJ2-7; D is unclear. Deletions cut 0 bases from V and 3 bases from J, with 7 bases between. The CDR3 runs to 13 residues. Germline CDR1 and CDR2: SGHRS and YFSETQ. In DNA, the CDR3 is TGCGCCAGCAGCTTGGCCGCAGACTACGAGCAGTACTTC. Translation gives CASSLAADYEQYF.

This chain's CDR3 is CASRRQSNQPQHF. The CDR3, as DNA: TGTGCCAGCAGAAGACAGTCCAATCAGCCCCAGCATTTT. V and J are TRBV2 and TRBJ1-5, with D maybe TRBD1 (5 bases). CDR3 length equals 13 residues. CDR1 and CDR2 (germline): SNHLY, FYNNEI. V was shortened by 6 bases and J by 3 bases, with 9 bases between the two germline ends.

The chain employs TRBV7-8 and TRBJ2-1, with TRBD2 matching 7 bases. The CDR3 runs to 13 residues. Germline CDR1 is SGHVS and CDR2 is FQNEAQ. The V and J ends lost 1 base and 6 bases, in that order; junction bases with no gene match: 0. The CDR3, as DNA: TGTGCCAGCAGCTTAGGGACTAGCAATGAGCAGTTCTTC. It yields the protein CASSLGTSNEQFF. Combining the CDR3 with reference TRBV7-8 and TRBJ2-1 gives the whole variable domain GAGVSQSPRYKVAKRGQDVALRCDPISGHVSLFWYQQALGQGPEFLTYFQNEAQLDKSGLPSDRFFAERPEGSVSTLKIQRTQQEDSAVYLCASSLGTSNEQFFGPGTRLTVL.

This chain joins TRBV10-2 and TRBJ2-3, with D tentatively TRBD1 or TRBD2 (5 bases each). Trimming pared 7 bases from V and 3 bases from J, leaving 14 bases between. Germline V CDR1 and CDR2: WSHSY, SAAADI. The length of the CDR3 is 14 residues. The CDR3 region is CASTEGSLTDTQYF. The CDR3 bases are TGCGCCAGCACCGAGGGGAGTTTAACAGATACGCAGTATTTT.

The DNA of the CDR3 is TGCGCCAGCAGCTTGCCCCTTGGGGCAGATACGCAGTATTTT. Translation gives CASSLPLGADTQYF. The V gene is TRBV5-1, the J gene TRBJ2-3; unclear D gene. V lost 1 base to trimming and J lost 4 bases, with 10 bases between them. Germline V gene sequence: CDR1 SGHRS, CDR2 YFSETQ. This CDR3 is 14 amino acids long.

This chain connects TRBV12-3 or TRBV12-4 to TRBJ1-5; no definite D call. Trimming stripped 5 bases from V and 5 bases from J, with 7 bases between. The CDR3 length is 12 residues. Here the CDR3 reads CASSPDDQPQHF. DNA of the CDR3: TGTGCCAGCAGTCCCGACGATCAGCCCCAGCATTTT.

The chain employs TRBV5-6 and TRBJ2-4; D unclear. Between the trimmed V and J ends, which lost 0 bases and 0 bases, there was a span of 13 bases. The CDR3 spans 17 residues. The germline gives CDR1 SGHDT, CDR2 YYEEEE. The CDR3 nucleotides are TGTGCCAGCAGCTTGGGTCAGATCAGACTAGCCAAAAACATTCAGTACTTC. Protein product: CASSLGQIRLAKNIQYF.

The V and J genes are TRBV19 and TRBJ2-5; 11 nucleotides match TRBD2. The CDR3 sequence is 16 residues long. V was pared by 1 base and J by 1 base, with 2 bases of the junction left unmatched. The germline gives CDR1 LNHDA, CDR2 SQIVND (reference sequence). The CDR3 DNA follows: TGTGCCAGTAGTATAGGACTAGCGGGAACCCAAGAGACCCAGTACTTC. Translation gives CASSIGLAGTQETQYF.

J is TRBJ2-1 and V is TRBV18; D is unclear. V lost 6 bases and J lost 8, with 8 bases in between. CDR3 length: 11 amino acids. The germline gives CDR1 KGHSH, CDR2 LQKENI. The CDR3 bases are TGTGCCAGCTCCGATTCCCATGAGCAGTTCTTC. This sequence encodes CASSDSHEQFF.

The chain has TRBV28 and TRBJ1-6; D gene ambiguous. The germline V and J ends were trimmed by 1 base and 9 bases, with 13 bases remaining between them. Germline V gene sequence: CDR1 MDHEN, CDR2 SYDVKM. The length of the CDR3 is 15 residues. CDR3 protein: CASSLSMIRTSPLHF. The CDR3 DNA reads as TGTGCCAGCAGTTTATCAATGATCCGGACTTCACCCCTCCACTTT.

V gene TRBV10-3 combines with J gene TRBJ2-1; maybe TRBD2 (5 bases). The germline V gene has CDR1 ENHRY and CDR2 SYGVKD. The germline V and J ends were trimmed by 0 bases and 3 bases, with 12 bases remaining between them. This CDR3 contains 16 residues. The CDR3 DNA sequence: TGTGCCATCAGTGAGTCTATAGCGCGGAGCTACAATGAGCAGTTCTTC. Translation gives CAISESIARSYNEQFF.

This rearrangement joins TRBV11-2 to TRBJ2-3, with D possibly matching TRBD2 (6 bases). V gave up 8 bases and J gave up 6 bases, with 9 bases separating them. This CDR3 region has 11 residues. Germline CDR1 SGHAT, CDR2 FQNNGV. The CDR3 region is CASRSGDTQYF. CDR3 nucleotides: TGTGCCAGCCGTAGCGGCGATACGCAGTATTTT.